This T cell receptor beta chain was profiled in a study of shared clonotypes between healthy human individuals. Study details: There were three CD4 naive, three CD4 memory, two CD8 naive and one CD8 memory plates per donor. Study findings and constraints: Non-shared clonotypes displayed generation probabilities falling below those of clonotypes present in all four donors. Sample collection involved blood only; tissue repertoires are likely different.

Concerning this clone: The antigen remains unidentified.

Repertoires were generated with immunoSEQ multiplex PCR, while TCRdb's copy carries only in-frame clones and drops some. The table records around 560,000 clones, 95% of them present only once. As defined, naive CD8 cells were CD45RO-negative and positively selected for CCR7, with terminally differentiated effector memory CD45RA+ cells excluded. The CDR3 is 14 amino acids. J gave up 6 bases and V 5 bases, and 5 bases lay outside the gene matches. Germline V gene sequence: CDR1 MGHDK, CDR2 SYGVNS. What was sequenced was naive CD8+ T cells sorted from blood. V gene TRBV25-1 combines with J gene TRBJ2-1; 9 bases match TRBD1. The TCR originated in a woman aged 30 to 39 in good health. CDR3 DNA sequence: TGTGCCAGCAGTAAGCGGACAGGGGTCAATGAGCAGTTCTTC. Its translation is CASSKRTGVNEQFF.